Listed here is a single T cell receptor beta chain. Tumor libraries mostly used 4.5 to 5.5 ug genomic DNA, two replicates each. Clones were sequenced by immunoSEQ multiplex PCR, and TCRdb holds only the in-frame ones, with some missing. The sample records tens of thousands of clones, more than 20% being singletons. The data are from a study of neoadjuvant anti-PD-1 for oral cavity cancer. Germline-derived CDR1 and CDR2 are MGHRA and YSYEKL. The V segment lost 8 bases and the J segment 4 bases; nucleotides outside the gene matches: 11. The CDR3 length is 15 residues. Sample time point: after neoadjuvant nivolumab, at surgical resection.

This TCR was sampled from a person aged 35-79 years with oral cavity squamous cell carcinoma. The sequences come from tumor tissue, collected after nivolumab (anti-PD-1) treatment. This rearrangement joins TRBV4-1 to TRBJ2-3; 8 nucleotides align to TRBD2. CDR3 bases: TGCGCCAGCGCCCCGAGCGGGGGAGGCGCAGATACGCAGTATTTT. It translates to CASAPSGGGADTQYF.